This T cell receptor (beta chain) derives from a study of vaccination effects on CD4 cells after COVID-19. Sequencing in the ViraFEST assay came after antigen-specific CD4+ T cells had been expanded with viral peptide pools, which were used to stimulate PBMC. It was after 10 days of culture that CD4+ T cells were isolated. A positive SARS-CoV-2 PCR test fell between March and December 2020. Note on this clone: No antigen is known for it.

The germline gives CDR1 LNHDA, CDR2 SQIVND (reference sequence). The length of the CDR3 is 15 residues. Measured with immunoSEQ multiplex PCR; TCRdb has only the in-frame clones, and not every one. This repertoire shows 20,000 to 30,000 clones, about 75% found once; its top ten account for roughly 18%. This receptor was identified in a human donor who had a prior SARS-CoV-2 infection. The chain links TRBV19 to TRBJ2-5, with 9 bases lining up with TRBD2. Sequenced here: CD4+ T cells from PBMCs cultured with SARS-CoV-2 spike peptides, sampled before COVID-19 vaccination. The CDR3 DNA reads as TGTGTCCCTTTTGCGGGGGGGCCCCTCGGAGAGACCCAGTACTTC. Residues: CVPFAGGPLGETQYF.